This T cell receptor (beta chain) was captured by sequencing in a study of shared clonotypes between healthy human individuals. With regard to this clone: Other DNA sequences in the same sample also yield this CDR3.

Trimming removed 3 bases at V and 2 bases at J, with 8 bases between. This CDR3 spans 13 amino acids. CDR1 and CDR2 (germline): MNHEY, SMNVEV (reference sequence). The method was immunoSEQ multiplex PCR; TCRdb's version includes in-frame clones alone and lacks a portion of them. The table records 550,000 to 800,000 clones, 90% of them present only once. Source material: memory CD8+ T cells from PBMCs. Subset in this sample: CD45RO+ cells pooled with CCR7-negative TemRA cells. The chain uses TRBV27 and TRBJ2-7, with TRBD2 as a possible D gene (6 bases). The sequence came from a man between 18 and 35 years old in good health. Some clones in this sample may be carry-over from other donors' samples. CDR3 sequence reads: CASSFSGTYEQYF. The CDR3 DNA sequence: TGTGCCAGCAGTTTTAGCGGTACCTACGAGCAGTACTTC.